What follows is one T cell receptor beta chain and its context. Its antigen remains unknown. Germline-derived CDR1 and CDR2 are SGHTA and FQGNSA. Trimming cost V 1 base and J 1 base, with 7 bases left between them. This CDR3 region has 14 residues. PCR primers comprised 60 Vbeta and 13 Jbeta primers. Libraries were prepared by immunoSEQ multiplex PCR; TCRdb keeps only in-frame clonotypes and omits some of them. Here the sample spans nearly 200,000 clones, around 87% being singletons. The data originate from a study of cytomegalovirus exposure and HLA in healthy donors. Study-wide results and limits: An observed cluster of highly shared sequence variants was recorded as a likely sequencing artifact. Accurate prediction of HLA-A and HLA-B alleles (for most subjects) was reportedly achieved from TCR beta sequences.

The V gene is TRBV7-2, the J gene TRBJ1-1; no reliable D call. The receptor was isolated from a man younger than 40 in good health and CMV-seronegative. Sequencing input: PBMCs. The CDR3 sequence is CASSLVSGNTEAFF. The CDR3 bases are TGTGCCAGCAGCTTAGTCTCGGGGAACACTGAAGCTTTCTTT.